The source of this T cell receptor (beta chain) is a study of monozygotic twins with inflammatory bowel disease. To note about this clonotype: As yet, its antigen is unknown.

TCRdb reworked the 5' RACE reads into one entry per CDR3 protein, no DNA. This table lists 150,000 to 200,000 distinct CDR3 sequences. For every donor, one blood sample of approximately 2.5 ml was drawn. CDR1 MNHNS and CDR2 SASEGT come from the germline V gene. This CDR3 spans 15 amino acids. Regarding the study as a whole: Repertoire likeness was no different across concordant and discordant twins, perhaps owing to restricted power. Part of the variability in patient repertoires may have come from differing immunosuppressive treatments.

The TCR originated in a human donor with ulcerative colitis or Crohn's disease, or a healthy co-twin of an affected twin (not recorded which). The sample comprised blood. V and J are TRBV6-1 and TRBJ1-5; lacking DNA, the TRBD1 call made by TCRdb goes unchecked. The CDR3 loop reads CASSDNRDGYQPQHF.